This TCR beta chain derives from a study of blood T cell repertoires in COVID-19. Overall study context: The samples span acute and convalescent COVID-19 from the United States, Italy and Spain. Nucleic acid was either cDNA or gDNA, and it came from T cells, B-cell-depleted T cells, or PBMCs.

As handled by the study authors: Researchers report that nucleated cell counts were estimated from reference gene primer amplification. Data came from immunoSEQ multiplex PCR; TCRdb stores just in-frame clones and leaves some out. V and J calls and clone size are those listed in that table; D and trimming were worked out from the DNA. The table lists about 130,000 clones, around 83% of them singletons. The CDR3 is 14 residues long. Trimming at V came to 6 bases and at J to 4 bases, leaving 3 bases not matched to a gene. The germline CDR1 and CDR2 sequences are LNHDA and SQIVND (reference sequence). This chain connects TRBV19 to TRBJ1-3, with TRBD1 matching over 10 bases. Sequenced: peripheral blood. This TCR derives from a man in his forties with active or convalescent COVID-19. CDR3 protein: CASSGTGDGNTIYF. The CDR3 DNA follows: TGTGCCAGTAGCGGGACAGGGGACGGAAACACCATATATTTT. The full variable domain, its missing parts supplied by reference TRBV19 and TRBJ1-3, is DGGITQSPKYLFRKEGQNVTLSCEQNLNHDAMYWYRQDPGQGLRLIYYSQIVNDFQKGDIAEGYSVSREKKESFPLTVTSAQKNPTAFYLCASSGTGDGNTIYFGEGSWLTVV.